This record concerns one T cell receptor beta chain sequence. This CDR3 is 13 amino acids long. The germline V gene encodes CDR1 SGHNT and CDR2 YYREEE (reference sequence). Trimming cost V 3 bases and J 3 bases, with 10 bases left between them. These data originate in a study of shared clonotypes between healthy human individuals. Profiling relied on immunoSEQ multiplex PCR, and the TCRdb table lists in-frame clones only, not all of them. This sample has about 2.4 million clones; roughly 93% occur once, and the top ten carry around 0.37%. The rearrangement uses TRBV5-4 and TRBJ2-7, with unresolved D. The TCR comes from a man between 18 and 35 years old in good health. Some clones in this sample may be carry-over from other donors' samples. Sequencing was done on a sample of naive CD4+ T cells from PBMCs. The sample's subset: CD45RA+ positively selected. Written as DNA, the CDR3 is TGTGCCAGCAGCTGGGAAAGCGACTACGAGCAGTACTTC. Its protein is CASSWESDYEQYF.